The 27 T cell receptor beta chains given below trace back to one sample, sequenced in a study of shared clonotypes between healthy human individuals (TCRdb year 2020). The library was prepared using the immunoSEQ multiplex PCR assay. In TCRdb, the immuneACCESS table is reduced to in-frame sequences with V and J assigned. These tables do not hold every clone; where another copy was compared, an unresolved V gene accounts for under half, and the others remain unexplained. Present in this sample are roughly 1 million clones, roughly 80% of which were seen just once. Jointly, the top ten make up approximately 1.5% of the sample. Sequencing was performed on memory CD4+ T cells sorted from blood. The cell subset or site tag for this specimen amounts to: CD45RA-negative fraction. The source of these receptors is a man aged 18 to 29 in good health.

The V call is TRBV5-4, the J call TRBJ2-5; 9 nucleotides match TRBD2. The length of the CDR3 is 15 residues. V was clipped by 2 bases and J by 4 bases; unmatched bases: 6. Germline-derived CDR1 and CDR2 are SGHNT and YYREEE (reference sequence). For the CDR3, the DNA is TGTGCCAGCAGCTTTAGCGGGAGACAAATAGAGACCCAGTACTTC. This sequence encodes CASSFSGRQIETQYF.

As for this clone: The same CDR3 is also encoded by other DNA sequences in this sample. The chain has TRBV30 and TRBJ2-7; D perhaps matches TRBD2 (5 bases). The germline V and J ends were trimmed by 1 base and 3 bases, with 7 bases remaining between them. The CDR3 consists of 12 residues. Germline-derived CDR1 and CDR2 are GTSNPN and SVGIG (reference sequence). In nucleotides, the CDR3 is TGTGCCTGGAGTGGTGGGAGCTACGAGCAGTACTTC. It encodes CAWSGGSYEQYF. The complete variable domain, with remaining parts taken from reference TRBV30 and TRBJ2-7, reads SQTIHQWPATLVQPVGSPLSLECTVEGTSNPNLYWYRQAAGRGLQLLFYSVGIGQISSEVPQNLSASRPQDRQFILSSKKLLLSDSGFYLCAWSGGSYEQYFGPGTRLTVT.

This chain connects TRBV11-2 to TRBJ2-1; 10 positions match TRBD2. This CDR3 comprises 20 residues. The V gene end was trimmed by 0 bases and the J gene end by 2 bases; junction bases not matched to a gene: 13. Germline CDR1 and CDR2: SGHAT and FQNNGV. In nucleotides, the CDR3 is TGTGCCAGCAGCTTAGACCCCGGGACTAGCGTCAGAGGCACCTACAATGAGCAGTTCTTC. It encodes CASSLDPGTSVRGTYNEQFF.

This clone has just a few counts. The chain has TRBV7-2 and TRBJ1-6; 12 bases agree with TRBD1. CDR3 length: 16 residues. Germline V gene lookup returns CDR1 SGHTA and CDR2 FQGNSA. With V trimmed by 2 bases and J by 11 bases, 7 bases remained unmatched. CDR3 in amino acids: CASSLRGQGALAPLHF. CDR3 DNA sequence: TGTGCCAGCAGCTTAAGGGGACAGGGGGCATTGGCACCCCTCCACTTT.

The chain employs TRBV7-8 and TRBJ2-7; D is tentatively TRBD1 or TRBD2 (5 bases each). This CDR3 is 16 amino acids long. Trimming cost V 0 bases and J 2 bases, with 14 bases left between them. From germline, CDR1 is SGHVS and CDR2 FQNEAQ. DNA for the CDR3: TGTGCCAGCAGCTTAGCAACGGGGACGGTCGCCTACGAGCAGTACTTC. Protein sequence: CASSLATGTVAYEQYF.

The chain couples TRBV6-5 to TRBJ1-4, with a possible D match to TRBD1 (5 bases). Trimming took 0 bases from V and 8 from J, leaving 13 bases between them. This CDR3 contains 15 residues. Per germline, CDR1 MNHEY and CDR2 SVGAGI. The CDR3 spells CASSYSSVGEEKLFF. CDR3 nucleotide sequence: TGTGCCAGCAGTTACTCGAGCGTGGGGGAAGAAAAACTGTTTTTT.

This clone was picked up many times. The chain employs TRBV7-2 and TRBJ1-2; D is unclear. Trimming cost V 5 bases and J 3 bases, with 10 bases left between them. The CDR3 totals 13 residues. Germline CDR1 is SGHTA and CDR2 is FQGNSA. This chain's CDR3 is CASSPRFDYGYTF. The CDR3 nucleotides are TGTGCCAGCAGCCCACGCTTTGACTATGGCTACACCTTC. The full variable domain, its missing parts supplied by reference TRBV7-2 and TRBJ1-2, is GAGVSQSPSNKVTEKGKDVELRCDPISGHTALYWYRQSLGQGLEFLIYFQGNSAPDKSGLPSDRFSAERTGGSVSTLTIQRTQQEDSAVYLCASSPRFDYGYTFGSGTRLTVV.

The chain uses TRBV30 and TRBJ1-2, with D possibly being TRBD1 (6 bases). Germline V gives CDR1 GTSNPN, CDR2 SVGIG (reference sequence). Trimming removed 3 bases at V and 4 bases at J, with 18 bases between. The CDR3 is 15 residues long. For the CDR3, the DNA is TGTGCCTGGAGACACTATTCGGACAGACCCTATGGCTACACCTTC. Protein: CAWRHYSDRPYGYTF. Filled out from reference TRBV30 and TRBJ1-2, the complete variable domain reads SQTIHQWPATLVQPVGSPLSLECTVEGTSNPNLYWYRQAAGRGLQLLFYSVGIGQISSEVPQNLSASRPQDRQFILSSKKLLLSDSGFYLCAWRHYSDRPYGYTFGSGTRLTVV.

The gene calls are TRBV30 and TRBJ2-7; weak D call: TRBD2 (5 bases). V lost 0 bases and J 3 bases, leaving 12 bases between the germline ends. From germline, CDR1 is GTSNPN and CDR2 SVGIG (reference sequence). The CDR3 totals 14 residues. The CDR3, as DNA: TGTGCCTGGAGTGTACCGGGAAGGGTCTACGAGCAGTACTTC. As protein: CAWSVPGRVYEQYF.

V and J are TRBV4-2 and TRBJ1-4, with TRBD1 matching 8 bases. CDR1 is LGHNA, CDR2 YNFKEQ, per germline. V lost 4 bases to trimming and J lost 7 bases; unmatched junction nucleotides: 8. The CDR3 extends over 15 amino acids. CDR3 bases: TGTGCCAGCAGCCCAGGACAGGGCGGTGGTGAAAAACTGTTTTTT. Protein product: CASSPGQGGGEKLFF.

This clone has at least ten counts. The V call is TRBV7-6, the J call TRBJ1-2; D not certain. The CDR3 runs 12 residues. CDR1 is SGHVS, CDR2 FNYEAQ, per germline. Trimming took off 5 bases at V and 4 bases at J, with 8 bases between the two ends. The CDR3 reads CASSADTYGYTF. As DNA, the CDR3 is TGTGCCAGCAGCGCCGACACCTATGGCTACACCTTC.

The chain couples TRBV27 to TRBJ1-6, with no clear D. V lost 2 bases and J lost 10, with 9 bases in between. Germline CDR1 is MNHEY and CDR2 is SMNVEV (reference sequence). This CDR3 is 13 amino acids long. For the CDR3, the DNA is TGTGCCAGCAGTTTAGGGCGGGTCTCACCCCTCCACTTT. Translated, it gives CASSLGRVSPLHF.

This clone was counted ten times or more. This sequence joins TRBV2 and TRBJ2-3; 8 bases are a match to TRBD1. Germline V lookup: CDR1 SNHLY, CDR2 FYNNEI. Trimming took 5 bases from V and 1 from J; bases not matched to a gene: 5. This CDR3 contains 15 residues. The CDR3 DNA is TGTGCCAGCAGTTCTGGACAGGGTGGCACAGATACGCAGTATTTT. This codes for CASSSGQGGTDTQYF. Full variable domain (missing parts from reference TRBV2 and TRBJ2-3): EPEVTQTPSHQVTQMGQEVILRCVPISNHLYFYWYRQILGQKVEFLVSFYNNEISEKSEIFDDQFSVERPDGSNFTLKIRSTKLEDSAMYFCASSSGQGGTDTQYFGPGTRLTVL.

V usage is TRBV28 and J usage is TRBJ2-2; D may be TRBD2 (6 bases). The CDR3 is 17 residues long. Looked up from germline, CDR1 is MDHEN and CDR2 is SYDVKM. With 1 base removed from V and 7 bases from J, the gap between germline ends came to 19 bases. CDR3 in DNA: TGTGCCAGCAGTTTATATGGCAGTTCGGGGGTCGGCGGGGAGCTGTTTTTT. This encodes CASSLYGSSGVGGELFF.

This chain links TRBV5-4 with TRBJ2-5; D is perhaps TRBD2 (7 bases). V shed 4 bases and J shed 2 bases, with 15 bases lying between them. The germline CDR1 and CDR2 sequences are SGHNT and YYREEE (reference sequence). This CDR3 comprises 15 residues. The CDR3 here is CASSRGGGPQETQYF. The CDR3 DNA sequence: TGTGCCAGCAGCAGGGGCGGGGGCCCACAAGAGACCCAGTACTTC.

This clone was recorded only once. The same CDR3 also results from other DNA sequences found in this sample. V is TRBV6-6 and J is TRBJ1-1; 7 bases agree with TRBD1. This CDR3 is 14 amino acids long. Unmatched junction bases numbered 2, after V lost 0 bases and J lost 4 bases. The germline V gene encodes CDR1 MNHNY and CDR2 SVGAGI (reference sequence). The CDR3 bases are TGTGCCAGCAGTTACTCGCCAGGGGGCACTGAAGCTTTCTTT. It codes for CASSYSPGGTEAFF.

V and J are TRBV6-1 and TRBJ2-7; D unresolved. Germline CDR1 reads MNHNS; CDR2 reads SASEGT. The V end was cut by 3 bases, the J end by 0 bases, with 15 bases between. This CDR3 has 16 residues. The CDR3 region is CASSEDKTSSSYEQYF. The CDR3 DNA follows: TGTGCCAGCAGTGAGGATAAGACATCAAGCTCCTACGAGCAGTACTTC.

This clone was observed a few times. The rearrangement joins TRBV5-6 to TRBJ1-6, with a possible D match to TRBD1 (5 bases). Germline V gene lookup returns CDR1 SGHDT and CDR2 YYEEEE. The CDR3 sequence is 14 residues long. V was clipped by 3 bases and J by 7 bases, with 11 bases between them. The CDR3 sequence: CASSSGLGNSPLHF. Written as DNA, the CDR3 is TGTGCCAGCAGCTCGGGACTGGGAAATTCACCCCTCCACTTT.

The genes are TRBV7-2 and TRBJ2-5; TRBD2 matches 7 bases. This CDR3 has 13 residues. Trimming cost V 4 bases and J 4 bases; bases outside gene matches: 3. Germline assignment: CDR1 SGHTA and CDR2 FQGNSA. The CDR3: CASSWGGLETQYF. The CDR3 DNA is TGTGCCAGCAGCTGGGGGGGTTTAGAGACCCAGTACTTC.

This chain joins TRBV6-5 and TRBJ1-1; D is possibly TRBD1 (6 bases). The V end was cut by 2 bases, the J end by 11 bases, with 15 bases between. Germline loops: CDR1 MNHEY, CDR2 SVGAGI. This CDR3 spans 13 amino acids. For the CDR3, the DNA is TGTGCCAGCAGTTACGGTAATCACCAGGGGGCTTTCTTT. Protein sequence: CASSYGNHQGAFF.

V gene TRBV11-2 combines with J gene TRBJ2-3; 8 nucleotides agree with TRBD1. Germline lookup yields CDR1 SGHAT and CDR2 FQNNGV. The junction had 7 bases not matched to a gene; V was cut back by 2 bases and J by 6 bases. The CDR3 totals 15 residues. CDR3 sequence (DNA): TGTGCCAGCAGCTTAATTCAGGGGGCTTGGGATACGCAGTATTTT. Translating it yields CASSLIQGAWDTQYF.

The chain couples TRBV11-2 to TRBJ1-6, with 8 bases fitting TRBD1. With V trimmed by 6 bases and J by 7 bases, 8 bases remained unmatched. Germline V gene sequence: CDR1 SGHAT, CDR2 FQNNGV. CDR3 length: 15 residues. The CDR3 nucleotides are TGTGCCAGCAGACGGACAGGGAGTGGCAATTCACCCCTCCACTTT. Amino acid sequence: CASRRTGSGNSPLHF.

The J gene is TRBJ1-2, the V gene TRBV5-1; possibly TRBD1 for D (5 bases). V lost 4 bases and J lost 4, with 14 bases in between. This CDR3 is built from 14 residues. Germline V gene sequence: CDR1 SGHRS, CDR2 YFSETQ. The CDR3: CASSASEGSYGYTF. DNA for the CDR3: TGCGCCAGCAGCGCGTCCGAGGGGTCCTATGGCTACACCTTC.

This clone appeared a few times. The chain joins TRBV6-1 to TRBJ2-7, with a possible D match to TRBD1 (5 bases). Germline-derived CDR1 and CDR2 are MNHNS and SASEGT. CDR3 length: 14 amino acids. The V end was cut by 7 bases, the J end by 0 bases, with 13 bases between. CDR3 in DNA: TGTGCCAGCAAAAAGGACACTGTCTCCTACGAGCAGTACTTC. This encodes CASKKDTVSYEQYF.

This chain uses TRBV18 with TRBJ2-5, with TRBD1 matching 8 bases. Germline CDR1 is KGHSH and CDR2 is LQKENI. There are 13 residues in the CDR3. V shed 6 bases and J 5 bases; nucleotides not matched to a gene: 5. This CDR3 reads CASSQGQGETQYF. CDR3 in DNA: TGTGCCAGCTCCCAAGGACAGGGCGAGACCCAGTACTTC.

The V gene is TRBV2, the J gene TRBJ2-5; D might be TRBD1 (7 bases). The V gene's germline CDR1 is SNHLY and CDR2 FYNNEI. The CDR3 contains 14 residues. V lost 6 bases, J lost 4 bases, and 15 bases lay in between. CDR3 DNA: TGTGCCAGCAGAGGAGGGGGCTCTCCAGAGACCCAGTACTTC. This translates into CASRGGGSPETQYF.

This clone appeared a few times. The chain employs TRBV10-3 and TRBJ2-1; TRBD1 matches at 11 bases. Trimming at V came to 10 bases and at J to 0 bases, leaving 8 bases not matched to a gene. The germline V gene encodes CDR1 ENHRY and CDR2 SYGVKD. This CDR3 has 16 amino acids. This CDR3 is CASGTGGQISYNEQFF. Written as DNA, the CDR3 is TGTGCCAGCGGGACAGGGGGACAAATCTCCTACAATGAGCAGTTCTTC.